Sequencing of this T cell receptor (beta chain) was carried out in a study of identical twins. TCRdb fed the 5' RACE reads into MiXCR, producing one record per CDR3 protein. The sample holds roughly 540,000 distinct CDR3 sequences, around 20% seen once. The germline V gene has CDR1 DFQATT and CDR2 SNEGSKA (reference sequence). The CDR3 has 13 residues. The J segment lost 3 bases and the V segment lost 8 bases, leaving 4 bases of the junction unmatched. Only a few counts were recorded for this clonotype. This CDR3 fails to terminate in the conserved phenylalanine or tryptophan, so it likely reflects a read error. This sample also appeared in a second study, on T cells expressing NK-cell markers.

The sequence was collected from a woman under 30 in good health. The rearrangement links TRBV20-1 to TRBJ2-3, with 11 bases that match TRBD2. The sequencing input was CD4+ T cells sorted from blood. The CDR3: CSSWTSGTDTQYI. DNA of the CDR3: TGCAGTTCTTGGACTAGCGGGACAGATACGCAGTATATT.